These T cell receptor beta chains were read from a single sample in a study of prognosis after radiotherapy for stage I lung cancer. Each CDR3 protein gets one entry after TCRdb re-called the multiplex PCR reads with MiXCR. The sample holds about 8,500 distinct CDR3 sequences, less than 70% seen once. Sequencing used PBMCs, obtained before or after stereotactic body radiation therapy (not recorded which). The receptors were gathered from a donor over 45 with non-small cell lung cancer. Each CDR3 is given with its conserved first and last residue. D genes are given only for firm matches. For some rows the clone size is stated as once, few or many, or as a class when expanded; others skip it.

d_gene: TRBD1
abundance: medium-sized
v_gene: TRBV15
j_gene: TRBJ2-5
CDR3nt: TGTGCCACCAGCAGGGGACAGGGTCAAGAGACCCAGTACTTC
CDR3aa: CATSRGQGQETQYF

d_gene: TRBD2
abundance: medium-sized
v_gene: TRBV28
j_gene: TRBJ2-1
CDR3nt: TGTGCCAGCAGTATGACTAGCGGGAGGTTCAATGAGCAGTTCTTC
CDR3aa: CASSMTSGRFNEQFF

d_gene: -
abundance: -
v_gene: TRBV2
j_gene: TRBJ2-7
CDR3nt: TGTGCCAGCAGACCTCGACAAAGCCTCTACGAGCAGTACTTC
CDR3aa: CASRPRQSLYEQYF

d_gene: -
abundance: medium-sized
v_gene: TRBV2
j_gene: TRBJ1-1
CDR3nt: TGTGCCAGCAGTGAATACAGGGAGAACACTGAAGCTTTCTTT
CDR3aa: CASSEYRENTEAFF

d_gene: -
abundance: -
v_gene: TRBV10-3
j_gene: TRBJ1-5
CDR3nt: TGTGCCACCAGTGAGTCAGGGAACCTTAGCAATCAGCCCCAGCATTTT
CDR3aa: CATSESGNLSNQPQHF

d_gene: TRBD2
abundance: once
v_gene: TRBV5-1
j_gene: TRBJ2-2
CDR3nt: TGCGCCAGCAGCTTGGCGGGGGGACGCACCGGGGAGCTGTTTTTT
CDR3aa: CASSLAGGRTGELFF

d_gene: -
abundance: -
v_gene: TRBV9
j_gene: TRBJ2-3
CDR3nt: TGTGCCAGCACGGAGCGCGGGAACACAGATACGCAGTATTTT
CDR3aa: CASTERGNTDTQYF

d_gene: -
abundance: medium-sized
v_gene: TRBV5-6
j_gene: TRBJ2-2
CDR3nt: TGTGCCAGCAGCTTGGGTTACACCGGGGAGCTGTTTTTT
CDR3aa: CASSLGYTGELFF

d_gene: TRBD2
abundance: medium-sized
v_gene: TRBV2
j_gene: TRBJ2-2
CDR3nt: TGTGCCAGCAGTCCGAGCGGGAGGGGAACCGGGGAGCTGTTTTTT
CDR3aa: CASSPSGRGTGELFF

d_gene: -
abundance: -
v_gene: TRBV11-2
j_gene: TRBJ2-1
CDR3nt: TGTGCCAGCAGCATCGGACGGTACAATGAGCAGTTCTTC
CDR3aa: CASSIGRYNEQFF

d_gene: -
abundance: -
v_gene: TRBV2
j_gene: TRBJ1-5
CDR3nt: TGTGCCAGCAGTGAAGGGGTGGCAGGGGGCAATCAGCCCCAGCATTTT
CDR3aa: CASSEGVAGGNQPQHF

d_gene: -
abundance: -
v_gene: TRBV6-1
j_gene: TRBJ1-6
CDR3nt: TGTGCCAGCAGTGACAGGGATAATTCACCCCTCCACTTT
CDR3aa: CASSDRDNSPLHF

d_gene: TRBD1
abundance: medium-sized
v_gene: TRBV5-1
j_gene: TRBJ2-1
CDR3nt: TGCGCCAGCAGCTTGAAAGGGGGCGGTGAGCAGTTCTTC
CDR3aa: CASSLKGGGEQFF

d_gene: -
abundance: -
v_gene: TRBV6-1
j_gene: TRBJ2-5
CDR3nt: TGTGCCAGCAGAGCACGGGTGACTTACCAAGATACCCAGTACTTC
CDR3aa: CASRARVTYQDTQYF

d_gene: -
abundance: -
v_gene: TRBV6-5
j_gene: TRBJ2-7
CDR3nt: TGTGCCAGCAGTTACCCGGCTTGGGGGGAGTACGAGCAGTACTTC
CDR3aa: CASSYPAWGEYEQYF

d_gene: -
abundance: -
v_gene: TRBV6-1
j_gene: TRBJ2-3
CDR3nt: TGTGCCAGCAGCCCGTCAGGATTAACTAGCACAGATACGCAGTATTTT
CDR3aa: CASSPSGLTSTDTQYF

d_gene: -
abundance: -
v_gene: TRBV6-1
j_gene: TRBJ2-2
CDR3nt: TGTGCCAGCACCGAGTCACGGGGGAACACCGGGGAGCTGTTTTTT
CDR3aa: CASTESRGNTGELFF

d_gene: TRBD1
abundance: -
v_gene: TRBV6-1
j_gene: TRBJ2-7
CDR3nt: TGTGCCAGCAGTCGGGGACAGGTGGCCTCCTACGAGCAGTACTTC
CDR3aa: CASSRGQVASYEQYF

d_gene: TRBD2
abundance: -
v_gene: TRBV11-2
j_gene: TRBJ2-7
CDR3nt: TGTGCCAGCAGCTCAAGGTGGCTAGCGGGAGTATCCGAGCAGTACTTC
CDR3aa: CASSSRWLAGVSEQYF

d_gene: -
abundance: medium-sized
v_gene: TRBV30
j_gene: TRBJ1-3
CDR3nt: TGTGCCTGGAGTGGTCCCACGACAACCAGAGTGGCTGGAAACACCATATATTTT
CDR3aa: CAWSGPTTTRVAGNTIYF

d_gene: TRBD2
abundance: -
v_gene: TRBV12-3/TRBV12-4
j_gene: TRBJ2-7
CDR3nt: TGTGCCAGCAGTTACTCGGTTGGCGGGGGGCCCTACGAGCAGTACTTC
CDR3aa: CASSYSVGGGPYEQYF

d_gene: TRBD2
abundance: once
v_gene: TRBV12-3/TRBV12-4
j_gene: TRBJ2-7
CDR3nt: TGTGCCAGCAGTTTTGATAGCGGGGCCTACGAGCAGTACTTC
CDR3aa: CASSFDSGAYEQYF

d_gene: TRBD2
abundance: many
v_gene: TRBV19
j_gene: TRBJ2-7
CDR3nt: TGTGCCAGTAGTATCGGGGCTAGCGGGACCTACGAGCAGTACTTC
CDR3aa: CASSIGASGTYEQYF

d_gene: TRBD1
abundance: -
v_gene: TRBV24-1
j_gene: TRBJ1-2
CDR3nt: TGTGCCACCAGGCCATCGGACAGGGAGGTGGGTGGCTACACCTTC
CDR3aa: CATRPSDREVGGYTF

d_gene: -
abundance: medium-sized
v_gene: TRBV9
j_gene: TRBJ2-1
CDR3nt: TGTGCCAGCAGCGGGAGCTGGGTTGGTGAGCAGTTCTTC
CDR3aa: CASSGSWVGEQFF

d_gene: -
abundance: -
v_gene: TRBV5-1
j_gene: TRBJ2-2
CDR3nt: TGCGCCAGCAGCCCGGAGATCACCGGGGAGCTGTTTTTT
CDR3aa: CASSPEITGELFF

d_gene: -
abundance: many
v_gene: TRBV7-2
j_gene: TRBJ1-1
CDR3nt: TGTGCCAGCAGCTTACGTTTGAGGGGAGGCACTGAAGCTTTCTTT
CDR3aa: CASSLRLRGGTEAFF

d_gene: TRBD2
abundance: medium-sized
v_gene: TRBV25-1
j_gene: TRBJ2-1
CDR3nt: TGTGCCAGCAGTGCTACTAGCGGGTATCACAATGAGCAGTTCTTC
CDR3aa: CASSATSGYHNEQFF

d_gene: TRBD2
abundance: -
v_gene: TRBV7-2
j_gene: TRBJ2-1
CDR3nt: TGTGCCAGCAGCTTAGCGCCGACTAGCGGAGGGGGCGGTGAGCAGTTCTTC
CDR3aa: CASSLAPTSGGGGEQFF

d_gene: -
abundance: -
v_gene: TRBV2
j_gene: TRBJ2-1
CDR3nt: TGTGCCAGCAGTGGTAGGGTTGGTTACAATGAGCAGTTCTTC
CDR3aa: CASSGRVGYNEQFF

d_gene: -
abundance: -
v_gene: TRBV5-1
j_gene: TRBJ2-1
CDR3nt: TGCGCCAGCAGCTTTGAGTCGGCGGGGAATGAGCAGTTCTTC
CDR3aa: CASSFESAGNEQFF

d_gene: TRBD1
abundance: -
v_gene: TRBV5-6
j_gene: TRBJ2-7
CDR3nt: TGTGCCAGCAGACCGAGGGGACAGAGCAAATACGAGCAGTACTTC
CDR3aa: CASRPRGQSKYEQYF

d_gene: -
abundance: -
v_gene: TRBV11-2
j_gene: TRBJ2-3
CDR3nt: TGTGCCAGCAACAACGAGGGGTTGTGTACGCAGTATTTT
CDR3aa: CASNNEGLCTQYF

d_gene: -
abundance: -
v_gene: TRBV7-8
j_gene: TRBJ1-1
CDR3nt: TGTGCCAGCAGCGGGTGGGGGAACACTGAAGCTTTCTTT
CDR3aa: CASSGWGNTEAFF

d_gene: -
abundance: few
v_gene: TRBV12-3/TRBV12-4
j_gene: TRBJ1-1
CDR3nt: TGTGCCAGCAGCATAAGCCGGCGTGGAGGATTGAACACTGAAGCTTTCTTT
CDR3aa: CASSISRRGGLNTEAFF

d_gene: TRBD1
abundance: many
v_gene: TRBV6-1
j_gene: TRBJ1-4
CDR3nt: TGTGCCAGCAGCCTGGACAGGGGAGGGATTAATGAAAAACTGTTTTTT
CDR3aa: CASSLDRGGINEKLFF

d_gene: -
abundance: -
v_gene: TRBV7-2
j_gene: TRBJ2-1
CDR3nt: TGTGCCAGCAGCAGAGCAGGGCCCTTAAGCTCCTACAATGAGCAGTTCTTC
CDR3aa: CASSRAGPLSSYNEQFF

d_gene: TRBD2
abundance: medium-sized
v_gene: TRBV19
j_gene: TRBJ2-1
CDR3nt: TGTGCCAGTTGTAAATACGGGACTAGCGAGATGAGGGGTATCGGTGATGAGCAGTTCTTC
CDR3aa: CASCKYGTSEMRGIGDEQFF

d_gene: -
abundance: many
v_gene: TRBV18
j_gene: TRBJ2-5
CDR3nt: TGTGCCAGCTCACCCTGGGGACGAGGGCCCCAAGAGACCCAGTACTTC
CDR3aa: CASSPWGRGPQETQYF